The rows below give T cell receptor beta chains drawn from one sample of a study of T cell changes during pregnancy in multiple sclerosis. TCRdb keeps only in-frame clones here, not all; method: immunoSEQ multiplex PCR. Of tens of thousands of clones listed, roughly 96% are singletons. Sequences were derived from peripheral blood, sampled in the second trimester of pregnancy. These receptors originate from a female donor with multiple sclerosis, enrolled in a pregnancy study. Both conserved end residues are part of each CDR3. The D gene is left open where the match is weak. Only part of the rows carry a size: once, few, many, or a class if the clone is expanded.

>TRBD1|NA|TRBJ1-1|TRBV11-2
TGTGCCAGCAGCTCGAGACAGGGGGACACTGAAGCTTTCTTT
CASSSRQGDTEAFF
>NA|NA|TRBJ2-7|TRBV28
TGTGCCAGCAGTCAAAGGCTCCGCAATCCGGGCTACGAGCAGTACTTC
CASSQRLRNPGYEQYF
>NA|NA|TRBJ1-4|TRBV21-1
TGTGCCACCCAGGATGAAAAACTGTTTTTT
CATQDEKLFF
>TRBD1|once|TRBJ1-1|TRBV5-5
TGTGCCAGCAGCCAGGACAGGCTCTATGAAGCTTTCTTT
CASSQDRLYEAFF
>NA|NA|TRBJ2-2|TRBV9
TGTGCCAGCAGCGTAGGACGGGGGGCTGTCACCGGGGAGCTGTTTTTT
CASSVGRGAVTGELFF
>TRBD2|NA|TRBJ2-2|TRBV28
TGTGCCAGCAGTTTTCGGGGGGGCGGTTCGGCCGGGGAGCTGTTTTTT
CASSFRGGGSAGELFF
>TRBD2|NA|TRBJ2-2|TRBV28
TGTGCCAGCAGTTTAATGCGGGCTCCTCGCAGCGGGAGGTCCCCCGGGGAGCTGTTTTTT
CASSLMRAPRSGRSPGELFF
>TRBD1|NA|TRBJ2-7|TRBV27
TGTGCCAGCAGTTCGCCCGGGACAGGTAACTACGAGCAGTACTTC
CASSSPGTGNYEQYF
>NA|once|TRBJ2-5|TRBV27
TGTGCCAGCAGTTTATACGCCGGAGCTATGGAGACCCAGTACTTC
CASSLYAGAMETQYF
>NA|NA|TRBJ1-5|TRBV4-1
TGCGCCAGCAGCCAAGATTTGGGAGGATCCAATCAGCCCCAGCATTTT
CASSQDLGGSNQPQHF
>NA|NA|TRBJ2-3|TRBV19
TGTGCCAGCGGACCGGGCCATAGCGTACCAGATACGCAGTATTTT
CASGPGHSVPDTQYF
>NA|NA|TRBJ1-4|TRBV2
TGTGCCAGCAGTCTCGGCGGAGGGGAAAAACTGTTTTTT
CASSLGGGEKLFF
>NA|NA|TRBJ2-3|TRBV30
TGTGCCTGCCGTCGGGGGGCCATCACAGATACGCAGTATTTT
CACRRGAITDTQYF
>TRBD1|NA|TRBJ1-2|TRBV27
TGTGCCAGCAGTAAAAGGACAGGGGATGGCTACACCTTC
CASSKRTGDGYTF
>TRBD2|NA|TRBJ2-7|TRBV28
TGTGCCAGCAGCCGGACTAGCGGGAACACAATCTACGAGCAGTACTTC
CASSRTSGNTIYEQYF
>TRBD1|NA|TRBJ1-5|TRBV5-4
TGTGCCAGCAGCCAGGGACAGGGCGGTCAGCCCCAGCATTTT
CASSQGQGGQPQHF
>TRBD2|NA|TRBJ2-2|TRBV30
TGTGCCTGGAGTGTTATTGGGGAACCGGGACTAGCCAACGGGGAGCTGTTTTTT
CAWSVIGEPGLANGELFF
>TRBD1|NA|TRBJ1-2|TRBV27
TGTGCCAGCGCTCCCGACAGGGCCACTAACTATGGCTACACCTTC
CASAPDRATNYGYTF